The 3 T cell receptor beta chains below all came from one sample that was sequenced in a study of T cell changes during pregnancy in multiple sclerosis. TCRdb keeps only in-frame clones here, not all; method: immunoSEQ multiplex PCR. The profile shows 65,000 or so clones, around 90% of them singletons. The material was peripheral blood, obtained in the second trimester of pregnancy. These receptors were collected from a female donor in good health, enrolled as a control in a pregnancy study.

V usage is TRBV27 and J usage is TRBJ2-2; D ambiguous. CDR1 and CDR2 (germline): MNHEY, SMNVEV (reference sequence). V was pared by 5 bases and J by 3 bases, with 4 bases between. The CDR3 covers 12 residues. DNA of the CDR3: TGTGCCAGCAGTCTCTACACCGGGGAGCTGTTTTTT. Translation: CASSLYTGELFF.

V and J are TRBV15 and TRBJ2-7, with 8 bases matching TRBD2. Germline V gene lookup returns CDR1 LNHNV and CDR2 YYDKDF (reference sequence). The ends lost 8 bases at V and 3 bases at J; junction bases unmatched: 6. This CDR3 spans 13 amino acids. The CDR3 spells CATGRGAGYEQYF. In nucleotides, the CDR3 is TGTGCCACCGGGCGGGGGGCTGGCTACGAGCAGTACTTC.

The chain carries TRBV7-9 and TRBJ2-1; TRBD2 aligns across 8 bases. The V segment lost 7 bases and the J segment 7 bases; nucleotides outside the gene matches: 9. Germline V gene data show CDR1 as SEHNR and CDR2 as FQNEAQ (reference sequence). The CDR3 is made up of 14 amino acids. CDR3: CASNPISGSNEQFF. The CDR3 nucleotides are TGTGCCAGCAACCCGATCAGCGGGAGTAATGAGCAGTTCTTC.